This entry is about one T cell receptor beta chain. V lost 4 bases, J lost 7 bases, and 4 bases stayed unmatched. Per the germline V gene, CDR1 is MGHRA and CDR2 is YSYEKL. CDR3 length: 13 amino acids. The rectum was sampled with one to two pinch biopsies at colonoscopy. Profiled with immunoSEQ multiplex PCR; TCRdb holds only in-frame clones, not every one. The sample consists of around 34,000 clones, roughly 77% of them appearing once. The sample originates from a study of pediatric ulcerative colitis. The material sequenced was gut tissue. This clonotype originated in a boy aged 5-17 years with mild ulcerative colitis. The chain joins TRBV4-1 to TRBJ2-1; 7 bases line up with TRBD2. CDR3 coding DNA: TGCGCCAGCAGCCTGAGGGAGGGGAATGAGCAGTTCTTC. Amino acids: CASSLREGNEQFF.